This entry lists 31 T cell receptor beta chains sequenced from one sample in a study of cytomegalovirus exposure and HLA in healthy donors. Libraries were prepared by immunoSEQ multiplex PCR; TCRdb keeps only in-frame clonotypes and omits some of them. This table holds about 130,000 clones, approximately 94% found once. Source material: PBMCs. The receptors shown here come from a man younger than 30 in good health and CMV-seronegative.

V is TRBV29-1 and J is TRBJ2-6; possible D gene TRBD1, 5 bases. Trimming removed 6 bases at V and 0 bases at J, with 9 bases between. This CDR3 is built from 14 residues. Germline assignment: CDR1 SQVTM and CDR2 ANQGSEA. The DNA of the CDR3 is TGCAGCGTCGTAGACAGCTCTGGGGCCAACGTCCTGACTTTC. Amino acids: CSVVDSSGANVLTF.

The chain couples TRBV28 to TRBJ1-2; D call uncertain. Germline CDR1 MDHEN, CDR2 SYDVKM. With 3 bases removed from V and 3 bases from J, the gap between germline ends came to 8 bases. The length of the CDR3 is 13 residues. In nucleotides, the CDR3 is TGTGCCAGCAGTTTCGCGGCGTACTATGGCTACACCTTC. Its translation: CASSFAAYYGYTF.

This sequence joins TRBV5-1 and TRBJ2-2, with D tentatively TRBD1 (6 bases). Trimming left V 3 bases short and J 3 bases short, with 12 bases between. Germline V CDR1 and CDR2: SGHRS, YFSETQ. The length of the CDR3 is 15 residues. The CDR3 region has the DNA TGCGCCAGCAGCTCCTCTCGGACAGACACCGGGGAGCTGTTTTTT. Amino acid sequence: CASSSSRTDTGELFF.

CDR3 sequence: CASSLGGLAGESYEQYF. Written as DNA, the CDR3 is TGTGCCAGCAGCTTGGGGGGACTAGCGGGAGAGAGCTACGAGCAGTACTTC. V gene TRBV11-2 combines with J gene TRBJ2-7; TRBD2 agrees at 14 bases. V lost 3 bases and J lost 3; bases outside the gene matches: 7. Germline CDR1 and CDR2: SGHAT and FQNNGV. This CDR3 region has 17 residues.

This chain uses TRBV29-1 with TRBJ2-7; maybe TRBD2 (6 bases). V was trimmed by 4 bases and J by 2 bases, leaving 12 bases between them. The CDR3 loop spans 13 amino acids. Per the germline V gene, CDR1 is SQVTM and CDR2 is ANQGSEA. The DNA of the CDR3 is TGCAGCGTTGCGACTAGGGGAGCCTACGAGCAGTACTTC. Amino acids: CSVATRGAYEQYF.

The chain joins TRBV11-3 to TRBJ2-1; 11 bases fit TRBD1. V lost 6 bases, J lost 8 bases, and 6 bases stayed unmatched. Germline V gene lookup returns CDR1 SGHNT and CDR2 YENEEA. The CDR3 is made up of 14 amino acids. In nucleotides, the CDR3 is TGTGCCAGCAGTTTCGGACAGGGGGCCGATGAGCAGTTCTTC. Its translation is CASSFGQGADEQFF.

CDR3 in DNA: TGTGCCAGCAGTACGCACAGGGAAAACACTGAAGCTTTCTTT. Translation gives CASSTHRENTEAFF. The chain is built from TRBV6-1 and TRBJ1-1; D possibly corresponds to TRBD1 (6 bases). Germline V CDR1 and CDR2: MNHNS, SASEGT. The CDR3 is made up of 14 amino acids. Trimming removed 5 bases at V and 2 bases at J, with 12 bases between.

This chain connects TRBV19 to TRBJ2-5, with 8 bases fitting TRBD2. Trimming cost V 10 bases and J 5 bases; bases outside gene matches: 6. The CDR3 spans 12 residues. Germline V gives CDR1 LNHDA, CDR2 SQIVND (reference sequence). Here the CDR3 DNA reads TGTGCCACAGGACTAGCCACGGAGACCCAGTACTTC. Translated, it gives CATGLATETQYF.

The chain employs TRBV11-1 and TRBJ2-5; 9 bases are shared with TRBD1. Germline CDR1 and CDR2: SGHAT and FQDESV (reference sequence). V was pared by 1 base and J by 5 bases, with 8 bases of the junction left unmatched. The CDR3 extends over 16 amino acids. The DNA of the CDR3 is TGTGCCAGCAGCTTAGTGGGGACAGGGTTGACGGAGACCCAGTACTTC. Its translation: CASSLVGTGLTETQYF.

J is TRBJ2-3 and V is TRBV19; possibly TRBD2 for D (5 bases). The germline CDR1 and CDR2 sequences are LNHDA and SQIVND (reference sequence). V lost 6 bases and J 1 base, leaving 20 bases between the germline ends. CDR3 length: 17 amino acids. CDR3 region: CASSRTLGGRGTDTQYF. The CDR3 coding sequence is TGTGCCAGTAGCCGGACCCTCGGCGGGCGGGGCACAGATACGCAGTATTTT.

This clone was counted once. The rearrangement links TRBV27 to TRBJ1-1; TRBD1 aligns across 8 bases. V was pared by 8 bases and J by 1 base, with 9 bases of the junction left unmatched. Germline assignment: CDR1 MNHEY and CDR2 SMNVEV (reference sequence). The CDR3 length is 15 residues. The CDR3: CASGSQGDGNTEAFF. In DNA, the CDR3 is TGTGCCAGCGGTTCACAGGGGGACGGGAACACTGAAGCTTTCTTT.

The genes are TRBV7-9 and TRBJ2-1, with 7 positions matching TRBD2. Trimming removed 2 bases from V and 7 bases from J; junction bases left unmatched: 11. CDR1 and CDR2 from the germline V gene are SEHNR and FQNEAQ (reference sequence). The length of the CDR3 is 16 residues. This chain's CDR3 is CASSLLPSGIPNEQFF. The DNA of the CDR3 is TGTGCCAGCAGCTTACTCCCTAGCGGCATCCCTAATGAGCAGTTCTTC.

This clone has more than one count but fewer than ten. This chain links TRBV6-6 with TRBJ2-2; D ambiguous. The CDR3 covers 14 residues. V was pared by 5 bases and J by 1 base, with 8 bases between. Per the germline V gene, CDR1 is MNHNY and CDR2 is SVGAGI (reference sequence). The CDR3: CASSASENTGELFF. In DNA, the CDR3 is TGTGCCAGCAGTGCCAGCGAGAACACCGGGGAGCTGTTTTTT.

The V and J genes are TRBV28 and TRBJ2-1, with D possibly matching TRBD2 (6 bases). Germline V CDR1 and CDR2: MDHEN, SYDVKM. The CDR3 consists of 14 residues. V was trimmed by 8 bases and J by 1 base, leaving 12 bases between them. CDR3 in DNA: TGTGCCAGCCTCTACGGGGGTTCCTACAATGAGCAGTTCTTC. Its translation is CASLYGGSYNEQFF.

The chain carries TRBV7-6 and TRBJ2-7; D may be TRBD2 (5 bases). Germline assignment: CDR1 SGHVS and CDR2 FNYEAQ. Trimming shortened V by 3 bases and J by 3 bases, and 9 bases separated the two germline ends. The CDR3 runs 13 residues. The CDR3 sequence is CASSLGAYYEQYF. The CDR3 DNA follows: TGTGCCAGCAGCTTGGGAGCGTACTACGAGCAGTACTTC.

This clone has more than one count but fewer than ten. This chain joins TRBV7-8 and TRBJ2-7; D unresolved. V lost 7 bases, J lost 2 bases, and 15 bases lay in between. Per the germline V gene, CDR1 is SGHVS and CDR2 is FQNEAQ. The length of the CDR3 is 14 residues. CDR3 region: CASTPMRGAYEQYF. CDR3 bases: TGTGCCAGCACCCCGATGCGCGGAGCCTACGAGCAGTACTTC.

The chain carries TRBV30 and TRBJ1-2; 8 nucleotides align to TRBD1. The CDR3 runs to 13 residues. After removal of 1 base from V and 8 bases from J, the junction contained 6 bases not matched to a gene. Germline V gives CDR1 GTSNPN, CDR2 SVGIG (reference sequence). CDR3: CAWSAGQGGGYTF. CDR3 DNA: TGTGCCTGGAGTGCCGGACAGGGCGGCGGCTACACCTTC.

This chain uses TRBV7-6 with TRBJ2-1; TRBD2 matches 10 bases. The CDR3 spans 15 residues. Trimming took 1 base from V and 6 from J; bases not matched to a gene: 3. Germline V gives CDR1 SGHVS, CDR2 FNYEAQ. CDR3 coding DNA: TGTGCCAGCAGCTTAGAACTAGCGGGGACCAATGAGCAGTTCTTC. It codes for CASSLELAGTNEQFF.

The genes are TRBV9 and TRBJ2-5; TRBD2 agrees at 9 bases. The germline V gene has CDR1 SGDLS and CDR2 YYNGEE. This CDR3 region has 15 residues. Losses at the gene ends were 0 bases for V and 5 bases for J; bases not matched to a gene: 5. The CDR3 nucleotides read TGTGCCAGCAGCGTAGAATATGCGGGAGGGGAGACCCAGTACTTC. This encodes CASSVEYAGGETQYF.

The chain employs TRBV18 and TRBJ2-7; D possibly corresponds to TRBD1 (6 bases). CDR3 length: 14 amino acids. V lost 1 base, J lost 0 bases, and 7 bases lay in between. CDR1 is KGHSH and CDR2 is LQKENI in the germline V gene. The CDR3 region is CASSPQDSSYEQYF. The CDR3 DNA follows: TGTGCCAGCTCACCACAGGACAGCTCCTACGAGCAGTACTTC.

V is TRBV2 and J is TRBJ1-5; 7 positions agree with TRBD1. The V and J ends lost 6 bases and 3 bases, in that order; junction bases with no gene match: 8. The CDR3 has 15 residues. Germline V gives CDR1 SNHLY, CDR2 FYNNEI. The CDR3 DNA reads as TGTGCCAGCAGAGCCGGGACAGCTATCAATCAGCCCCAGCATTTT. It codes for CASRAGTAINQPQHF.

This clone was observed a single time. The chain recombines TRBV18 with TRBJ1-3, with no clear D. CDR1 KGHSH and CDR2 LQKENI come from the germline V gene. This CDR3 has 16 residues. The V gene lost 3 bases and the J gene lost 1 base, with 13 bases spanning the gap. CDR3 region: CASSPPVAPSGNTIYF. DNA of the CDR3: TGTGCCAGCTCACCCCCGGTTGCTCCTTCTGGAAACACCATATATTTT. The whole variable domain, remainder taken from reference TRBV18 and TRBJ1-3, is NAGVMQNPRHLVRRRGQEARLRCSPMKGHSHVYWYRQLPEEGLKFMVYLQKENIIDESGMPKERFSAEFPKEGPSILRIQQVVRGDSAAYFCASSPPVAPSGNTIYFGEGSWLTVV.

The genes are TRBV28 and TRBJ1-1, with 7 positions matching TRBD1. The junction had 5 bases not matched to a gene; V was cut back by 6 bases and J by 4 bases. CDR3 length: 13 residues. Germline-derived CDR1 and CDR2 are MDHEN and SYDVKM. The CDR3 region has the DNA TGTGCCAGCAGCAACCACAGGGGCACTGAAGCTTTCTTT. Its translation: CASSNHRGTEAFF.

The J gene is TRBJ1-2, the V gene TRBV2; 7 bases match TRBD1. The CDR3 length is 16 residues. Looked up from germline, CDR1 is SNHLY and CDR2 is FYNNEI. V was clipped by 2 bases and J by 4 bases; unmatched bases: 10. CDR3 amino acids: CASSEILGQIGYGYTF. In nucleotides, the CDR3 is TGTGCCAGCAGTGAAATTTTGGGACAGATAGGCTATGGCTACACCTTC.

The chain carries TRBV4-1 and TRBJ2-7, with 9 bases identical to TRBD2. This CDR3 comprises 16 residues. V shed 2 bases and J 3 bases; nucleotides not matched to a gene: 8. In germline, CDR1 is MGHRA, CDR2 YSYEKL. CDR3 sequence reads: CASSQTDTSGHYEQYF. CDR3 bases: TGCGCCAGCAGCCAAACAGACACTAGCGGGCACTACGAGCAGTACTTC.

The chain combines TRBV5-6 with TRBJ2-7; 7 bases are a match to TRBD1. V trimming: 4 bases; J trimming: 4 bases; junction bases outside the gene matches: 5. Germline loops: CDR1 SGHDT, CDR2 YYEEEE. The CDR3 spans 13 residues. The CDR3, as DNA: TGTGCCAGCAGCCACAGGGGTCCGTACGAGCAGTACTTC. Its translation: CASSHRGPYEQYF.

CDR3 sequence: CASSLRSREGNIQYF. CDR3 nucleotides: TGCGCCAGCAGCCTTCGAAGTAGGGAGGGAAACATTCAGTACTTC. V and J are TRBV4-1 and TRBJ2-4; 7 positions agree with TRBD2. Losses at the gene ends were 4 bases for V and 6 bases for J; bases not matched to a gene: 9. Per the germline V gene, CDR1 is MGHRA and CDR2 is YSYEKL. The CDR3 is 15 amino acids.

V usage is TRBV11-2 and J usage is TRBJ1-1; 7 nucleotides line up with TRBD1. This CDR3 has 16 residues. V lost 7 bases and J lost 6; bases outside the gene matches: 17. Germline loops: CDR1 SGHAT, CDR2 FQNNGV. As DNA, the CDR3 is TGTGCCAGCACCCCCCGTGGGACAGCAACACGGGCTGAAGCTTTCTTT. Protein: CASTPRGTATRAEAFF.

The rearrangement uses TRBV28 and TRBJ1-5; 8 positions agree with TRBD1. Per germline, CDR1 MDHEN and CDR2 SYDVKM. The CDR3 length is 16 residues. V was clipped by 4 bases and J by 2 bases; unmatched bases: 7. CDR3 nucleotides: TGTGCCAGCAGTTCCGCGGACAGGGCTGGCAATCAGCCCCAGCATTTT. This encodes CASSSADRAGNQPQHF.

J is TRBJ2-3 and V is TRBV7-9, with 7 bases identical to TRBD2. CDR3 length: 14 amino acids. The junction had 6 bases not matched to a gene; V was cut back by 3 bases and J by 6 bases. The germline gives CDR1 SEHNR, CDR2 FQNEAQ (reference sequence). In DNA form, the CDR3 reads TGTGCCAGCAGCTTGACTAGCCTGAGGGATACGCAGTATTTT. Translating it yields CASSLTSLRDTQYF.

This rearrangement joins TRBV4-3 to TRBJ1-2; TRBD1 is a possible D gene (6 bases). CDR3 length: 19 residues. The germline CDR1 and CDR2 sequences are LGHNA and YSLEER. V lost 0 bases to trimming and J lost 2 bases, with 22 bases between them. In nucleotides, the CDR3 is TGCGCCAGCAGCCAAGAATCGGGGGGCGTTTCAGAAAAAAACTATGGCTACACCTTC. Residues: CASSQESGGVSEKNYGYTF.